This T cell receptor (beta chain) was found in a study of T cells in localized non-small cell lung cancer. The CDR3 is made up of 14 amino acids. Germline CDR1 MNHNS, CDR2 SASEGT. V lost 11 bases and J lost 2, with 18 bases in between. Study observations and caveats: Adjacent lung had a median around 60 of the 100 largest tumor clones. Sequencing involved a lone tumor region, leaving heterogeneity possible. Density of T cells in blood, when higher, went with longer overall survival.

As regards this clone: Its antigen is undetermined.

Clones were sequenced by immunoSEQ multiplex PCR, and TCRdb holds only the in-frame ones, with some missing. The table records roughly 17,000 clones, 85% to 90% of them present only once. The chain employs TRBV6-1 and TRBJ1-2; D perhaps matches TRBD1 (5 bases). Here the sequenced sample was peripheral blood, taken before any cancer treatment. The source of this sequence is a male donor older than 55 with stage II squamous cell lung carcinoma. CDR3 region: CAAREGRRNYGYTF. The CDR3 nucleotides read TGTGCCGCCCGGGAGGGGCGGAGGAACTATGGCTACACCTTC.